This entry describes one T cell receptor (beta chain). Its antigen is currently unknown. The data are from a study of shared clonotypes between healthy human individuals. The study, taken as a whole, reports: Sequencing depth was predicted to influence how clonotypes are shared among donors.

Trimming removed 1 base at V and 4 bases at J, with 5 bases between. This CDR3 spans 12 amino acids. Germline V gene lookup returns CDR1 LGHNT and CDR2 FRNRAP. Naivety among CD8 cells was defined by CD45RO negativity and positive CCR7 selection, thereby excluding terminally differentiated effector memory CD45RA+ cells. Here immunoSEQ multiplex PCR was the method, and the copy in TCRdb shows in-frame clones only, minus some. The sample lists around 1.9 million clones, around 93% occurring once. The rearrangement uses TRBV12-5 and TRBJ2-7; D may be TRBD1 or TRBD2 (5 bases each). The sample was naive CD8+ T cells from PBMCs. The receptor's source is a man between 18 and 29 years old in good health. Some clones in this sample may be carry-over from other donors' samples. The CDR3 spells CASGLGGYEQYF. In DNA form, the CDR3 reads TGTGCTAGTGGTTTGGGGGGGTACGAGCAGTACTTC.